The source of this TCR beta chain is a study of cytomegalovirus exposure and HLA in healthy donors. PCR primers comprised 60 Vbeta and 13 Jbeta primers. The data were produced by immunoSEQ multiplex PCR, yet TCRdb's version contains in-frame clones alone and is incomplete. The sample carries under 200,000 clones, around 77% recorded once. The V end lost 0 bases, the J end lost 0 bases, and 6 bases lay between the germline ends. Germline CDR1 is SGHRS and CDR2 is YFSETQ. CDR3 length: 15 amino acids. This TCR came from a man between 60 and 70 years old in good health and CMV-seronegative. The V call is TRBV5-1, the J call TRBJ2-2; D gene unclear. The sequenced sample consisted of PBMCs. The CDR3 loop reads CASSLDSTNTGELFF. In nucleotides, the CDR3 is TGCGCCAGCAGCTTGGATTCTACGAACACCGGGGAGCTGTTTTTT.